These T cell receptor beta chains were read from a single sample in a study of cytomegalovirus exposure and HLA in healthy donors. Generated by immunoSEQ multiplex PCR, the TCRdb table keeps only in-frame clones and is missing some. Recorded for this sample: around 110,000 clones. Sequencing was performed on PBMCs. The receptors were sampled from a man aged 25 to 40 in good health and CMV-seronegative. Both conserved end residues are part of each CDR3. The order of the fields is V gene, CDR3 length, J gene, D gene, CDR3 DNA, CDR3 protein. The D gene is left open where the match is weak.

TRBV30	14	TRBJ1-5	TRBD1	TGTGCCTGGAGCACGGACAGGTTCAATCAGCCCCAGCATTTT	CAWSTDRFNQPQHF
TRBV7-7	15	TRBJ2-3	TRBD2	TGTGCCAGCAGCCTCGGGACTAGCGGGGAGGATACGCAGTATTTT	CASSLGTSGEDTQYF
TRBV6-5	12	TRBJ2-1	TRBD1	TGTGCCAGCAGTTACCGACAGGGGGAGCAGTTCTTC	CASSYRQGEQFF
TRBV7-9	19	TRBJ2-3	TRBD1	TGTGCCAGCAGCTTTTCCCCGACAGGGGGAATAGTAAGGTCGGATACGCAGTATTTT	CASSFSPTGGIVRSDTQYF
TRBV6-1	14	TRBJ1-4	-	TGTGCCAGCAGAGGAGTTGCAACTAATGAAAAACTGTTTTTT	CASRGVATNEKLFF
TRBV4-2	16	TRBJ2-3	TRBD2	TGTGCCAGCAGCCAAGCTAGCGGGGGGGCCCCAGATACGCAGTATTTT	CASSQASGGAPDTQYF
TRBV10-3	15	TRBJ2-7	TRBD2	TGTGCCATCAGTGAACGCGGGGGGTACTCCTACGAGCAGTACTTC	CAISERGGYSYEQYF
TRBV15	16	TRBJ1-6	TRBD1	TGTGCCACCAGCGCCAGCGACGGACAGGGAAGATCACCCCTCCACTTT	CATSASDGQGRSPLHF
TRBV4-1	16	TRBJ2-5	TRBD2	TGCGCCAGCAGCCTTAGCGGGGGGATCCCCCAAGAGACCCAGTACTTC	CASSLSGGIPQETQYF
TRBV23-1	13	TRBJ1-1	-	TGCGCCAGCGTCGAGACCAGGGGCACTGAAGCTTTCTTT	CASVETRGTEAFF
TRBV7-7	14	TRBJ2-3	TRBD1	TGTGCCAGCAGCTTGGGACAGGGGGTCGGTACGCAGTATTTT	CASSLGQGVGTQYF
TRBV5-6	16	TRBJ2-7	TRBD2	TGTGCCAGCAGTCTATTGTCGGCGGGAGATAACTACGAGCAGTACTTC	CASSLLSAGDNYEQYF
TRBV6-1	13	TRBJ2-3	-	TGTGCCAGCGGCGACTTTAGCACAGATACGCAGTATTTT	CASGDFSTDTQYF
TRBV6-1	15	TRBJ2-7	TRBD1	TGTGCCAGCAGTGAGGTGGGGACAGGGTTCTACGAGCAGTACTTC	CASSEVGTGFYEQYF
TRBV4-2	15	TRBJ1-5	-	TGTGCCAGCAGTTCTAAAGGGGATAACAATCAGCCCCAGCATTTT	CASSSKGDNNQPQHF
TRBV11-1	15	TRBJ1-1	TRBD1	TGTGCCAGCAGGTTAGATAGACAGGGGAGGACTGAAGCTTTCTTT	CASRLDRQGRTEAFF
TRBV2	14	TRBJ2-7	-	TGTGCCAGTGCCCCCACGGGTACCCCCTACGAGCAGTACTTC	CASAPTGTPYEQYF
TRBV27	15	TRBJ2-3	TRBD1	TGTGCCAGCAGTTCCGGGACAGGGGGAGCAGATACGCAGTATTTT	CASSSGTGGADTQYF
TRBV10-3	14	TRBJ2-2	-	TGTGCCATCTCGGGAGACGCGAACACCGGGGAGCTGTTTTTT	CAISGDANTGELFF
TRBV5-6	15	TRBJ1-6	-	TGTGCCAGCAGCTTCGGACATGGGTCTAATTCACCCCTCCACTTT	CASSFGHGSNSPLHF
TRBV21-1	16	TRBJ2-5	-	TGTGCCAGCAGAAAACCGGGGGGGGGTAACCAAGAGACCCAGTACTTC	CASRKPGGGNQETQYF
TRBV2	12	TRBJ2-1	TRBD1	TGTGCCAGCAGGTACACAGGGGGCGAGCAGTTCTTC	CASRYTGGEQFF
TRBV7-9	14	TRBJ2-7	-	TGTGCCAGCTCCATCCCCCGGGGTTTGGACGAGCAGTACTTC	CASSIPRGLDEQYF
TRBV5-1	15	TRBJ1-1	-	TGCGCCAGCAGCTTGGTAGCAGGGGAGAGCGCTGAAGCTTTCTTT	CASSLVAGESAEAFF
TRBV5-6	14	TRBJ2-7	TRBD1	TGTGCCAGCAGCTCGACAGGGGGATTCTACGAGCAGTACTTC	CASSSTGGFYEQYF
TRBV4-2	18	TRBJ2-5	TRBD2	TGTGCCAGCAGCTCCGGAGTAGCGGGGGGCCCCAGCCGAGAGACCCAGTACTTC	CASSSGVAGGPSRETQYF
TRBV10-3	13	TRBJ2-1	TRBD1	TGTGCCATCAAGGGGACAGGGTGGAATGAGCAGTTCTTC	CAIKGTGWNEQFF
TRBV7-9	11	TRBJ2-7	-	TGTGCCAGCAGCTCACCCTACGAGCAGTACTTC	CASSSPYEQYF
TRBV6-5	15	TRBJ2-3	TRBD2	TGTGCCAGCAGCCCTCTAGCGGTACCCACAGATACGCAGTATTTT	CASSPLAVPTDTQYF
TRBV27	17	TRBJ2-3	TRBD2	TGTGCCAGCAGTTCGATTTCTAGCGGGGGGGCTTCAGATACGCAGTATTTT	CASSSISSGGASDTQYF
TRBV19	15	TRBJ1-2	TRBD1	TGTGCCAGTAGTTCCCCGGGACAGCCTAACTATGGCTACACCTTC	CASSSPGQPNYGYTF
TRBV19	13	TRBJ1-1	-	TGTGCCAGTAAGGAGACCATGAACACTGAAGCTTTCTTT	CASKETMNTEAFF
TRBV18	14	TRBJ2-7	-	TGTGCCAGCTCACCCAGCCGGGTGTACTACGAGCAGTACTTC	CASSPSRVYYEQYF
TRBV7-8	14	TRBJ2-7	TRBD1	TGTGCCAGCAGCCTCGGGACAGGGAGATACGAGCAGTACTTC	CASSLGTGRYEQYF
TRBV5-6	15	TRBJ2-7	TRBD1	TGTGCCAGCAGCCACGGGACAGGGGGATTGTACGAGCAGTACTTC	CASSHGTGGLYEQYF
TRBV18	17	TRBJ2-1	-	TGTGCCAGCTCACCACGATCCCGGCAGGGCTCCTACAATGAGCAGTTCTTC	CASSPRSRQGSYNEQFF
TRBV14	14	TRBJ2-2	-	TGTGCCAGCAGCCACCCGGGGAGAACCGGGGAGCTGTTTTTT	CASSHPGRTGELFF
TRBV6-5	14	TRBJ2-3	-	TGTGCCAGCAGTTACGAGGCCACGCCGGATACGCAGTATTTT	CASSYEATPDTQYF
TRBV21-1	15	TRBJ2-4	-	TGTGCCAGCAGGCGGGCAGGGGGCACCAAAAACATTCAGTACTTC	CASRRAGGTKNIQYF
TRBV5-1	13	TRBJ2-7	-	TGCGCCAGCAGCTTGGCAATTGCCTACGAGCAGTACTTC	CASSLAIAYEQYF
TRBV4-1	16	TRBJ2-1	TRBD2	TGCGCCAGCAGCCAAGTACCGGGACTAGCTCACAATGAGCAGTTCTTC	CASSQVPGLAHNEQFF
TRBV13	15	TRBJ1-1	-	TGTGCCAGCAGCCTAGACGACAGGTACGCTGCTGAAGCTTTCTTT	CASSLDDRYAAEAFF
TRBV29-1	13	TRBJ2-7	TRBD1	TGCAGCGCAGAGGGACAGGGGGCTTACGAGCAGTACTTC	CSAEGQGAYEQYF
TRBV5-6	13	TRBJ1-2	-	TGTGCCAGCAGCCCCAGACGGGAAGGGGGCTACACCTTC	CASSPRREGGYTF
TRBV6-5	15	TRBJ1-6	TRBD1	TGTGCCAGCACCCAACGGACAGGGTCTAATTCACCCCTCCACTTT	CASTQRTGSNSPLHF
TRBV7-9	17	TRBJ2-2	TRBD2	TGTGCCAGCAGCGACTATAGCGGGGGGGCGAACACCGGGGAGCTGTTTTTT	CASSDYSGGANTGELFF